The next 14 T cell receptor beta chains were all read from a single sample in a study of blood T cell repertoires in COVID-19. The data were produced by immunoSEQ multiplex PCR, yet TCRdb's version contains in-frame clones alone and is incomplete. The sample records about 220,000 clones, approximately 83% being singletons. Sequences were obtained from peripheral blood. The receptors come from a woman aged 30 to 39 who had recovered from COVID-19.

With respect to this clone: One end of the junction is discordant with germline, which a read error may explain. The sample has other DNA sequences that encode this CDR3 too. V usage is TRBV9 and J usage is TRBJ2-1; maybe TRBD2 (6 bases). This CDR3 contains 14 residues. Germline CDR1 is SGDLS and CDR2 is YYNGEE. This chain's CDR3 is CASSVGVSSPGVIF. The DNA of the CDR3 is TGTGCCAGCAGCGTAGGAGTTTCCTCGCCGGGAGTAATCTTC.

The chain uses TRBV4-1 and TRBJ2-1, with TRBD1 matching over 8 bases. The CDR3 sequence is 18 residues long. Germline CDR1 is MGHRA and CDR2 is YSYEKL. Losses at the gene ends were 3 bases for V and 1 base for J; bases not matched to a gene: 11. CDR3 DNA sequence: TGCGCCAGCAGCCAGGAAACGACAGGGGAAATATCCTACAATGAGCAGTTCTTC. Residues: CASSQETTGEISYNEQFF.

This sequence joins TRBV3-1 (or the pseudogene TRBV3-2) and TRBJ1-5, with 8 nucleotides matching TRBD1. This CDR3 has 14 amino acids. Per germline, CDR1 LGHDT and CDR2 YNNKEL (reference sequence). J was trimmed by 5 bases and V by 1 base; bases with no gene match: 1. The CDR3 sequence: CASSQGTGYQPQHF. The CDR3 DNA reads TGTGCCAGCAGCCAAGGGACAGGGTATCAGCCCCAGCATTTT.

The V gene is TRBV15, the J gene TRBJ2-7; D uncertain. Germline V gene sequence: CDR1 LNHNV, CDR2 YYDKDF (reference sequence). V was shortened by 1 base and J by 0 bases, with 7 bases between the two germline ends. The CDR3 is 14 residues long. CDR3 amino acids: CATSRAVSSYEQYF. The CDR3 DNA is TGTGCCACCAGCAGAGCGGTAAGCTCCTACGAGCAGTACTTC.

The CDR3 protein is CASAKLGTGVFHNEKLFF. CDR3 coding DNA: TGTGCCAGCGCCAAGTTAGGGACAGGCGTGTTTCACAATGAAAAACTGTTTTTT. This rearrangement joins TRBV2 to TRBJ1-4; 8 nucleotides agree with TRBD1. Germline loops: CDR1 SNHLY, CDR2 FYNNEI. Trimming took 8 bases from V and 5 from J; bases not matched to a gene: 19. CDR3 length: 18 residues.

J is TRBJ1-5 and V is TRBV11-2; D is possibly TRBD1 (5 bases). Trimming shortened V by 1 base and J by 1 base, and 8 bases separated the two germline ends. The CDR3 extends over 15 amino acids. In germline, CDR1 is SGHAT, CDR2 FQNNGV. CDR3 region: CASSLAGLSNQPQHF. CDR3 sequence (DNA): TGTGCCAGCAGCTTAGCAGGGTTAAGCAATCAGCCCCAGCATTTT.

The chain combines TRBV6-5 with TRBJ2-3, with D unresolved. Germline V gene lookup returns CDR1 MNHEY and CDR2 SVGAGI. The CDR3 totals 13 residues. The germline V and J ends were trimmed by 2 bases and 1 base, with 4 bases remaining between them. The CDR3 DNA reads TGTGCCAGCAGTTACACGGGCACAGATACGCAGTATTTT. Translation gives CASSYTGTDTQYF.

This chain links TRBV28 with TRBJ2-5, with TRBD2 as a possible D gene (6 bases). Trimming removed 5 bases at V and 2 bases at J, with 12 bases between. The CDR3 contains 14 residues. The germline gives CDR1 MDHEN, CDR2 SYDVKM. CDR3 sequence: CASSPPGLQETQYF. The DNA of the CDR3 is TGTGCCAGCAGTCCCCCGGGACTTCAAGAGACCCAGTACTTC.

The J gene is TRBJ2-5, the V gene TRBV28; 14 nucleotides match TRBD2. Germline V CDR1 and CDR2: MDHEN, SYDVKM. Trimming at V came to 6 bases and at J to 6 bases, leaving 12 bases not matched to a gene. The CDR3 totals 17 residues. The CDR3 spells CASSLGLAGGRGKTQYF. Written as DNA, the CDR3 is TGTGCCAGCAGCCTTGGACTAGCGGGAGGCCGGGGGAAGACCCAGTACTTC.

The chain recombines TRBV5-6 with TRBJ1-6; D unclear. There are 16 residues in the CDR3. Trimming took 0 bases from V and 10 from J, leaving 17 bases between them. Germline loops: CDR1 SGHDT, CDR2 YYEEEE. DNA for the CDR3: TGTGCCAGCAGCTTGGGTGACACTCGTAATCGGTCACCCCTCCACTTT. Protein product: CASSLGDTRNRSPLHF.

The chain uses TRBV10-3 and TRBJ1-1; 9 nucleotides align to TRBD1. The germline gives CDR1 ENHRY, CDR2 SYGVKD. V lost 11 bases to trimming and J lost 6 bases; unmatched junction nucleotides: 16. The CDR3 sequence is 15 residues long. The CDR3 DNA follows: TGTGCCGCTAGGACAGGGGAGAGTATTAACGCTGAAGCTTTCTTT. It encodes CAARTGESINAEAFF.

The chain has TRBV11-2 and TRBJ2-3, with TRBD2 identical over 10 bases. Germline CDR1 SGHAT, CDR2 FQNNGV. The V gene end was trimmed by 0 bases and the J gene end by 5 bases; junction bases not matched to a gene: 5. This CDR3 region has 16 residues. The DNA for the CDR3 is TGTGCCAGCAGCTTAGATCTAGCGGGAGTGGTAGATACGCAGTATTTT. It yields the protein CASSLDLAGVVDTQYF.

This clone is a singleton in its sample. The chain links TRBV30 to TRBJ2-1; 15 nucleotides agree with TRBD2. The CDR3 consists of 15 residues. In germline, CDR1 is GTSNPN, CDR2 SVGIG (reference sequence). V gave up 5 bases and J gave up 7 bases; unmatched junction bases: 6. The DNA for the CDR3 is TGTGCCTGGTGGACTAGCGGGAGGGCCGGGAATGAGCAGTTCTTC. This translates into CAWWTSGRAGNEQFF.

DNA for the CDR3: TGTGCCAGCAGCCAAGCCCCTAGCGACTCCTACGAGCAGTACTTC. It encodes CASSQAPSDSYEQYF. J is TRBJ2-7 and V is TRBV3-1 (or the pseudogene TRBV3-2); the D gene is possibly TRBD2 (6 bases). Looked up from germline, CDR1 is LGHDT and CDR2 is YNNKEL (reference sequence). Between the trimmed V and J ends, which lost 1 base and 0 bases, there was a span of 10 bases. This CDR3 spans 15 amino acids.